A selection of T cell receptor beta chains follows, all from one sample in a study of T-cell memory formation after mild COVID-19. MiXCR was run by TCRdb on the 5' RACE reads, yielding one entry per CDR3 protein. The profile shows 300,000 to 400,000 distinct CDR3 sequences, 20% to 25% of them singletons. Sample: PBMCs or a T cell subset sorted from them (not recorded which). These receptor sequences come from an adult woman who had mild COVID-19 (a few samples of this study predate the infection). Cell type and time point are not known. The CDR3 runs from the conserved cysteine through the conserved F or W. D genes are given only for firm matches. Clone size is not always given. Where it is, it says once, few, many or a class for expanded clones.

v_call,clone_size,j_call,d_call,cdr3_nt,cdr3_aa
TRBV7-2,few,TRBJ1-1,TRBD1,TGTGCCAGCAGCCTCAACCTGGGACAGGGGGGCACTGAAGCTTTCTTT,CASSLNLGQGGTEAFF
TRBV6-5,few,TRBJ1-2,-,TGTGCCAGCAGACCTGAAGAGCACTATGGCTACACCTTC,CASRPEEHYGYTF
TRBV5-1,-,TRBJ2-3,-,TGCGCCAGCAGCTTGGCCACGGGGACCCCAGATACGCAGTATTTT,CASSLATGTPDTQYF
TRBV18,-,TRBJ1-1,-,TGTGCCAGCTCAGTCGGGACACAGAACACTGAAGCTTTCTTT,CASSVGTQNTEAFF
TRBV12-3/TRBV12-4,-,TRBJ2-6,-,TGTGCCAGCCGATCTGGGGCCAACGTCCTGACTTTC,CASRSGANVLTF
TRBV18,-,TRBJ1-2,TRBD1,TGTGCCAGCTCACCATCACAGGGGTCTAACTATGGCTACACCTTC,CASSPSQGSNYGYTF
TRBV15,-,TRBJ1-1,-,TGTGCCACCAGCGCAAGGGGAGCGGCGAGGGGGGAAGCTTTCTTT,CATSARGAARGEAFF
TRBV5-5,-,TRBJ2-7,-,TGTGCCAGCAGCTTGTTATCAGGGACCTACGAGCAGTACTTC,CASSLLSGTYEQYF
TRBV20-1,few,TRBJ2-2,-,TGCAGTGCTAGAGCAGGGGGGGAGCTGTTTTTT,CSARAGGELFF
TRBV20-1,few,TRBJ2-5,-,TGCAGTGCTATGGTAGCCGGGAAGACCCAGTACTTC,CSAMVAGKTQYF
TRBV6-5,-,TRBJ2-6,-,TGTGCCAGCAGCGAGGTTGGGGGGGCGTTGGGGGCCAACGTCCTGACTTTC,CASSEVGGALGANVLTF
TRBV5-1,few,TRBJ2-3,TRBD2,TGCGCCAGCAGCTTGGGGCCTATCGGCGGGGGGTACACAGATACGCAGTATTTT,CASSLGPIGGGYTDTQYF
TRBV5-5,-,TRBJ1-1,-,TGTGCCAGCAGCTTGGAGGTACGGGGGGTGAGGGCTTTCTTT,CASSLEVRGVRAFF
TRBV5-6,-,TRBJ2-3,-,TGTGCCAGCAGCTGGGTCGGGGGAGCTGGCACAGATACGCAGTATTTT,CASSWVGGAGTDTQYF
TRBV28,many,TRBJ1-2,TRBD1,TGTGCCAGCAGTTTAGTGAGGGGGCCGGGGTATGGCTACACCTTC,CASSLVRGPGYGYTF